The 29 T cell receptor beta chains below were found in one sample sequenced in a study of blood T cell repertoires in COVID-19. Sequenced by immunoSEQ multiplex PCR; TCRdb stores in-frame clones only, minus some. The sample has around 40,000 clones, approximately 85% seen once. Sequenced sample: peripheral blood. Every receptor here comes from a man in his 70s with acute or convalescent COVID-19.

The chain employs TRBV28 and TRBJ2-2, with TRBD1 matching over 8 bases. The CDR3 runs to 18 residues. The V gene's germline CDR1 is MDHEN and CDR2 SYDVKM. In nucleotides, the CDR3 is TGTGCTCCACACCTGGGACAGGAGACTATGGTGAACACCGGGGAGCTGTTTTTT. As protein: CAPHLGQETMVNTGELFF.

This chain joins TRBV27 and TRBJ2-7, with 7 bases fitting TRBD1. This CDR3 has 14 residues. V was pared by 0 bases and J by 3 bases, with 2 bases of the junction left unmatched. CDR1 MNHEY and CDR2 SMNVEV come from the germline V gene (reference sequence). The CDR3 region is CASSLSAGGYEQYF. CDR3 sequence (DNA): TGTGCCAGCAGTTTATCGGCAGGGGGCTACGAGCAGTACTTC.

The chain employs TRBV11-2 and TRBJ1-2; 11 bases are shared with TRBD1. Germline lookup yields CDR1 SGHAT and CDR2 FQNNGV. The CDR3 covers 15 residues. With V trimmed by 4 bases and J by 8 bases, 9 bases remained unmatched. This chain's CDR3 is CASSWTGGLGLGYTF. CDR3 DNA: TGTGCCAGCAGCTGGACAGGGGGCCTTGGTTTAGGCTACACCTTC.

The chain has TRBV18 and TRBJ2-1; the match to TRBD2 covers 12 bases. This CDR3 has 16 residues. Trimming took 0 bases from V and 7 from J; bases not matched to a gene: 4. Germline V lookup: CDR1 KGHSH, CDR2 LQKENI. The CDR3 protein is CASSPPPSGRGNEQFF. CDR3 bases: TGTGCCAGCTCACCACCTCCTAGCGGGAGGGGAAATGAGCAGTTCTTC.

The CDR3 DNA reads TGTGCCAGCAGTTACATAGGGGACAGTCCCCAAGAGACCCAGTACTTC. It encodes CASSYIGDSPQETQYF. The chain uses TRBV6-5 and TRBJ2-5; 7 bases match TRBD1. This CDR3 comprises 16 residues. The trim removed 2 bases at V and 1 base at J, leaving 7 bases unmatched. Germline lookup yields CDR1 MNHEY and CDR2 SVGAGI.

This clone was counted a few times. The chain links TRBV10-3 to TRBJ2-1; TRBD2 matches 12 bases. J was trimmed by 2 bases and V by 4 bases; bases with no gene match: 0. CDR1 is ENHRY, CDR2 SYGVKD, per germline. The CDR3 has 15 amino acids. CDR3 in DNA: TGTGCCATCAGTGGACTAGCGGGAGCCTACAATGAGCAGTTCTTC. Translated: CAISGLAGAYNEQFF.

The gene calls are TRBV7-2 and TRBJ2-7, with 10 bases matching TRBD1. There are 15 residues in the CDR3. Germline loops: CDR1 SGHTA, CDR2 FQGNSA. J gave up 4 bases and V 2 bases, and 5 bases lay outside the gene matches. The CDR3 spells CASSLTGTGAYEQYF. CDR3 nucleotides: TGTGCCAGCAGCTTAACTGGGACAGGGGCATACGAGCAGTACTTC.

The table lists this clone with a count of one. This chain uses TRBV28 with TRBJ2-3; 14 nucleotides match TRBD2. CDR1 and CDR2 from the germline V gene are MDHEN and SYDVKM. The ends lost 6 bases at V and 4 bases at J; junction bases unmatched: 6. This CDR3 has 16 amino acids. CDR3 in DNA: TGTGCCAGCAGCAGACTAGCGGGAGGGCCGGCAGATACGCAGTATTTT. Translating gives CASSRLAGGPADTQYF.

The genes are TRBV9 and TRBJ2-7; D unresolved. V was cut by 4 bases and J by 1 base, with 9 bases left in between. The CDR3 length is 13 residues. Germline-derived CDR1 and CDR2 are SGDLS and YYNGEE. Written as DNA, the CDR3 is TGTGCCAGCAGCCCCCCGAGTTCCTACGAGCAGTACTTC. This gives the protein CASSPPSSYEQYF.

The chain is built from TRBV7-9 and TRBJ2-4, with D tentatively TRBD1 (6 bases). Germline CDR1 and CDR2: SEHNR and FQNEAQ (reference sequence). Trimming cost V 6 bases and J 7 bases, with 13 bases left between them. The CDR3 sequence is 13 residues long. The CDR3 here is CASSIQGSNIQYF. DNA of the CDR3: TGTGCCAGCAGTATACAGGGATCTAACATTCAGTACTTC.

The chain uses TRBV29-1 and TRBJ2-3, with 7 bases identical to TRBD2. The CDR3 is 13 amino acids. The V gene's germline CDR1 is SQVTM and CDR2 ANQGSEA. J lost 5 bases, V lost 6 bases, and 8 bases had no gene match. Here the CDR3 reads CSVAGLEQDTQYF. The CDR3 DNA sequence: TGCAGCGTGGCCGGACTAGAGCAAGATACGCAGTATTTT.

The chain recombines TRBV14 with TRBJ2-1, with D tentatively TRBD2 (5 bases). Germline CDR1 and CDR2: SGHDN and FVKESK. Trimming pared 1 base from V and 3 bases from J, leaving 10 bases between. There are 15 residues in the CDR3. CDR3 in amino acids: CASSQAGYFYNEQFF. For the CDR3, the DNA is TGTGCCAGCAGCCAAGCGGGATACTTCTACAATGAGCAGTTCTTC.

This chain joins TRBV6-5 and TRBJ2-5; a weak D match, TRBD2 (6 bases). CDR1 and CDR2 from the germline V gene are MNHEY and SVGAGI. V lost 0 bases and J lost 1, with 9 bases in between. The CDR3 contains 15 residues. CDR3 bases: TGTGCCAGCAGTTACTCTGGCGGGGTCCAAGAGACCCAGTACTTC. Protein sequence: CASSYSGGVQETQYF.

Within the sample, this clone is medium-sized. The rearrangement uses TRBV3-1 (or the pseudogene TRBV3-2) and TRBJ2-2, with 7 bases fitting TRBD2. Germline V gene data show CDR1 as LGHDT and CDR2 as YNNKEL (reference sequence). The CDR3 sequence is 14 residues long. After removal of 4 bases from V and 7 bases from J, the junction contained 6 bases not matched to a gene. CDR3 sequence: CASSPEGRVGELFF. The CDR3 DNA reads as TGTGCCAGCAGCCCCGAAGGGAGGGTCGGGGAGCTGTTTTTT.

The chain joins TRBV11-2 to TRBJ2-3, with a weak D call TRBD2 (6 bases). Trimming cost V 2 bases and J 2 bases, with 11 bases left between them. Germline-derived CDR1 and CDR2 are SGHAT and FQNNGV. This CDR3 comprises 15 residues. The chain's CDR3 is CASSLNPSATDTQYF. The CDR3 nucleotides read TGTGCCAGCAGCTTAAATCCTAGCGCCACAGATACGCAGTATTTT.

J is TRBJ1-1 and V is TRBV2; a weak D match, TRBD1 (6 bases). V was trimmed by 7 bases and J by 5 bases, leaving 17 bases between them. The CDR3 is made up of 14 amino acids. Germline assignment: CDR1 SNHLY and CDR2 FYNNEI. The CDR3 spells CASTEGGARTEAFF. Here the CDR3 DNA reads TGTGCCAGCACCGAAGGGGGGGCGCGAACTGAAGCTTTCTTT.

CDR3 nucleotide sequence: TGTGCCAGCTCCCTGAACGGACTAGCGGGAGCTGATGAGCAGTTCTTC. It translates to CASSLNGLAGADEQFF. The chain couples TRBV18 to TRBJ2-1, with 13 bases identical to TRBD2. CDR3 length: 16 amino acids. V lost 6 bases, J lost 8 bases, and 10 bases stayed unmatched. CDR1 is KGHSH and CDR2 is LQKENI in the germline V gene. The variable domain in full, completed from reference TRBV18 and TRBJ2-1, reads NAGVMQNPRHLVRRRGQEARLRCSPMKGHSHVYWYRQLPEEGLKFMVYLQKENIIDESGMPKERFSAEFPKEGPSILRIQQVVRGDSAAYFCASSLNGLAGADEQFFGPGTRLTVL.

The V gene is TRBV19, the J gene TRBJ1-5; a possible D gene is TRBD1 (5 bases). V was trimmed by 1 base and J by 5 bases, leaving 9 bases between them. Looked up from germline, CDR1 is LNHDA and CDR2 is SQIVND (reference sequence). The CDR3 length is 14 residues. The CDR3: CASSIGTLHQPQHF. DNA for the CDR3: TGTGCCAGTAGTATAGGGACACTCCATCAGCCCCAGCATTTT. Using reference TRBV19 and TRBJ1-5 for the parts outside the CDR3, the full variable domain is DGGITQSPKYLFRKEGQNVTLSCEQNLNHDAMYWYRQDPGQGLRLIYYSQIVNDFQKGDIAEGYSVSREKKESFPLTVTSAQKNPTAFYLCASSIGTLHQPQHFGDGTRLSIL.

A few counts support this clone. The CDR3 nucleotides are TGTGCCAGCAGCCCCGGGGGTTCCGGTGAGCAGTTCTTC. This translates into CASSPGGSGEQFF. The chain has TRBV12-3 or TRBV12-4 and TRBJ2-1; D possibly corresponds to TRBD2 (6 bases). The CDR3 has 13 residues. Trimming took off 6 bases at V and 9 bases at J, with 15 bases between the two ends.

The chain employs TRBV9 and TRBJ2-3; tentatively, D is TRBD2 (6 bases). Germline V gene lookup returns CDR1 SGDLS and CDR2 YYNGEE. The CDR3 is 14 amino acids. Deletions cut 0 bases from V and 6 bases from J, with 11 bases between. CDR3 protein: CASSVEPAGDTQYF. As DNA, the CDR3 is TGTGCCAGCAGCGTAGAGCCGGCGGGGGATACGCAGTATTTT.

This clone showed up just a few times. This sequence joins TRBV7-8 and TRBJ1-3, with 8 nucleotides matching TRBD1. CDR1 SGHVS and CDR2 FQNEAQ come from the germline V gene. CDR3 length: 15 amino acids. Losses at the gene ends were 3 bases for V and 4 bases for J; bases not matched to a gene: 5. The CDR3 region has the DNA TGTGCCAGCAGCTTCGACAGGGGCCTAGGAAACACCATATATTTT. This codes for CASSFDRGLGNTIYF. Supplemented by reference TRBV7-8 and TRBJ1-3, the full variable domain reads GAGVSQSPRYKVAKRGQDVALRCDPISGHVSLFWYQQALGQGPEFLTYFQNEAQLDKSGLPSDRFFAERPEGSVSTLKIQRTQQEDSAVYLCASSFDRGLGNTIYFGEGSWLTVV.

The chain carries TRBV5-6 and TRBJ2-1; D possibly corresponds to TRBD1 (5 bases). Germline CDR1 and CDR2: SGHDT and YYEEEE. The CDR3 loop spans 12 amino acids. V was clipped by 5 bases and J by 5 bases, with 8 bases between them. CDR3 sequence (DNA): TGTGCCAGCAGGGCAGGGCACAATGAGCAGTTCTTC. It codes for CASRAGHNEQFF.

The rearrangement uses TRBV7-6 and TRBJ2-1; 11 nucleotides line up with TRBD2. The junction had 14 bases not matched to a gene; V was cut back by 4 bases and J by 3 bases. The CDR3 runs to 19 residues. Germline loops: CDR1 SGHVS, CDR2 FNYEAQ. In DNA form, the CDR3 reads TGTGCCAGCAGCTCCCCCGAGTTGTTCGGGACTAGCGGCTACAATGAGCAGTTCTTC. Translation gives CASSSPELFGTSGYNEQFF. Using reference TRBV7-6 and TRBJ2-1 for the parts outside the CDR3, the full variable domain is GAGVSQSPRYKVTKRGQDVALRCDPISGHVSLYWYRQALGQGPEFLTYFNYEAQQDKSGLPNDRFSAERPEGSISTLTIQRTEQRDSAMYRCASSSPELFGTSGYNEQFFGPGTRLTVL.

This clone turned up a few times. V gene TRBV10-2 combines with J gene TRBJ2-7; 8 bases line up with TRBD2. The CDR3 loop spans 15 amino acids. The junction had 6 bases not matched to a gene; V was cut back by 2 bases and J by 3 bases. Germline CDR1 and CDR2: WSHSY and SAAADI. CDR3 DNA sequence: TGCGCCAGCAGTGAGGGGGCTAGCGGGCTCTACGAGCAGTACTTC. Translated, it gives CASSEGASGLYEQYF.

The rearrangement joins TRBV7-2 to TRBJ1-5, with 8 bases lining up with TRBD1. Germline lookup yields CDR1 SGHTA and CDR2 FQGNSA. The V gene end was trimmed by 2 bases and the J gene end by 9 bases; junction bases not matched to a gene: 12. The CDR3 has 16 amino acids. The CDR3 region has the DNA TGTGCCAGCAGCTTAATATCGGACAGGGTTGGTTGGCCCCAGCATTTT. Its translation is CASSLISDRVGWPQHF.

This chain connects TRBV3-1 (or the pseudogene TRBV3-2) to TRBJ1-3; D unclear. Trimming removed 5 bases at V and 4 bases at J, with 15 bases between. The CDR3 covers 15 residues. Germline V gene lookup returns CDR1 LGHDT and CDR2 YNNKEL (reference sequence). The CDR3 region is CASSREWARGNTIYF. DNA for the CDR3: TGTGCCAGCAGCAGGGAGTGGGCTCGCGGAAACACCATATATTTT.

The V call is TRBV19, the J call TRBJ2-7; TRBD1 might be the D (5 bases). Germline CDR1 LNHDA, CDR2 SQIVND (reference sequence). V was trimmed by 7 bases and J by 2 bases, leaving 15 bases between them. The CDR3 runs 14 residues. The CDR3 DNA follows: TGTGCCAGTACTGCTCAGGGTGTTCCCTACGAGCAGTACTTC. Translating gives CASTAQGVPYEQYF. Based on the CDR3 plus reference TRBV19 and TRBJ2-7, the full variable domain is DGGITQSPKYLFRKEGQNVTLSCEQNLNHDAMYWYRQDPGQGLRLIYYSQIVNDFQKGDIAEGYSVSREKKESFPLTVTSAQKNPTAFYLCASTAQGVPYEQYFGPGTRLTVT.

The rearrangement uses TRBV7-2 and TRBJ2-7; TRBD2 agrees at 7 bases. With V trimmed by 4 bases and J by 3 bases, 9 bases remained unmatched. The CDR3 runs 15 residues. Germline assignment: CDR1 SGHTA and CDR2 FQGNSA. The DNA of the CDR3 is TGTGCCAGCAGCTACGCCGGGGGGAGAGTCTACGAGCAGTACTTC. This gives the protein CASSYAGGRVYEQYF. Filled out from reference TRBV7-2 and TRBJ2-7, the complete variable domain reads GAGVSQSPSNKVTEKGKDVELRCDPISGHTALYWYRQSLGQGLEFLIYFQGNSAPDKSGLPSDRFSAERTGGSVSTLTIQRTQQEDSAVYLCASSYAGGRVYEQYFGPGTRLTVT.

Details on this clone: The same CDR3 also results from other DNA sequences found in this sample. This chain uses TRBV9 with TRBJ2-1; 9 bases map to TRBD2. This CDR3 has 16 amino acids. V shed 0 bases and J 0 bases; nucleotides not matched to a gene: 1. Germline CDR1 and CDR2: SGDLS and YYNGEE. The DNA for the CDR3 is TGTGCCAGCAGCGTAGGCGGGGGGGGCTCCTACAATGAGCAGTTCTTC. Translating it yields CASSVGGGGSYNEQFF. The full variable domain, rest sourced from reference TRBV9 and TRBJ2-1, is DSGVTQTPKHLITATGQRVTLRCSPRSGDLSVYWYQQSLDQGLQFLIQYYNGEERAKGNILERFSAQQFPDLHSELNLSSLELGDSALYFCASSVGGGGSYNEQFFGPGTRLTVL.